This T cell receptor (beta chain) stems from a study of cytomegalovirus exposure and HLA in healthy donors. The germline gives CDR1 SNHLY, CDR2 FYNNEI. This CDR3 comprises 13 residues. V lost 10 bases to trimming and J lost 7 bases; unmatched junction nucleotides: 5. Primers: 60 Vbeta forward and 13 Jbeta reverse. Sequencing was performed with immunoSEQ multiplex PCR; in TCRdb, only in-frame clones are kept and a portion is missing. The sample holds about 120,000 clones, around 81% seen once. Material for sequencing was PBMCs. V and J are TRBV2 and TRBJ2-7, with 15 bases identical to TRBD2. The sequence was obtained from a woman younger than 45 in good health and CMV-seronegative. The CDR3 DNA is TGTGCCACCAAGGGACTAGCGGGAGGTGAGCAGTACTTC. Amino acids: CATKGLAGGEQYF.